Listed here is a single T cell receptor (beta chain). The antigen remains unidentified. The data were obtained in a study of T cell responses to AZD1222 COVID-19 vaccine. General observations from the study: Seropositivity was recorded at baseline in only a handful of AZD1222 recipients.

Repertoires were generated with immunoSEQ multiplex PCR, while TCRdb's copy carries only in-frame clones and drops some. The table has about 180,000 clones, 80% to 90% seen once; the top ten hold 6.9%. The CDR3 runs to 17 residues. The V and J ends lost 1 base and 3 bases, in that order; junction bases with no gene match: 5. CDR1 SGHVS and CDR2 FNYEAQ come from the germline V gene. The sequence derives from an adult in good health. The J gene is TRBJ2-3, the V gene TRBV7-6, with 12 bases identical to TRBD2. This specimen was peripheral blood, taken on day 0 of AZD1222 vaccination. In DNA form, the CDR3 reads TGTGCCAGCAGCTTAGAGGCTAGCGGGGGGGCAACAGATACGCAGTATTTT. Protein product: CASSLEASGGATDTQYF.